Below are 25 T cell receptor beta chains sequenced from a single sample in a study of shared clonotypes between healthy human individuals. Repertoires were generated with immunoSEQ multiplex PCR, while TCRdb's copy carries only in-frame clones and drops some. The sample has 500,000 to 700,000 clones, 95% seen once. Naive-designated CD8 cells lacked CD45RO, were positively enriched for CCR7, and omitted terminally differentiated effector memory CD45RA+ cells. Material for sequencing was naive CD8+ T cells sorted from blood. The receptors were gathered from a woman under 40 in good health.

This chain joins TRBV19 and TRBJ2-5; no definite D call. V dropped 4 bases and J dropped 1 base, with 7 bases sitting between them. CDR1 and CDR2 (germline): LNHDA, SQIVND (reference sequence). The CDR3 sequence is 13 residues long. CDR3 DNA: TGTGCCAGTAGTAAGACACTCCAAGAGACCCAGTACTTC. Residues: CASSKTLQETQYF.

This chain links TRBV27 with TRBJ2-1, with D possibly being TRBD1 or TRBD2 (5 bases each). Per germline, CDR1 MNHEY and CDR2 SMNVEV (reference sequence). This CDR3 has 16 residues. V lost 0 bases and J 8 bases, leaving 17 bases between the germline ends. DNA of the CDR3: TGTGCCAGCAGTTTATCGTTGGGGGATGTGCTGGATGAGCAGTTCTTC. Its protein product is CASSLSLGDVLDEQFF.

J is TRBJ2-3 and V is TRBV19; the match to TRBD2 covers 10 bases. This CDR3 contains 13 residues. With 8 bases clipped from V and 6 bases from J, the junction kept 5 bases outside the gene matches. Germline V gives CDR1 LNHDA, CDR2 SQIVND (reference sequence). CDR3 DNA sequence: TGTGCCAGTGGGCTAGCGGGAGTGGATACGCAGTATTTT. This sequence encodes CASGLAGVDTQYF.

This clone has only a few counts. The chain joins TRBV9 to TRBJ1-2, with D perhaps TRBD1 (5 bases). The V and J ends lost 5 bases and 6 bases respectively, with 11 bases between them. The CDR3 length is 12 residues. The germline gives CDR1 SGDLS, CDR2 YYNGEE. CDR3 DNA sequence: TGTGCCAGCAGTTCCGGGGCACATGGCTACACCTTC. Protein sequence: CASSSGAHGYTF.

The V gene is TRBV28, the J gene TRBJ1-5, with D tentatively TRBD1 (6 bases). V dropped 6 bases and J dropped 2 bases, with 14 bases sitting between them. The CDR3 contains 15 residues. Germline CDR1 and CDR2: MDHEN and SYDVKM. CDR3 in amino acids: CASRPRTARNQPQHF. The CDR3 nucleotides are TGTGCCAGCAGGCCTAGGACAGCCCGCAATCAGCCCCAGCATTTT.

This chain joins TRBV13 and TRBJ2-1, with 9 nucleotides matching TRBD2. The trim removed 3 bases at V and 9 bases at J, leaving 9 bases unmatched. The CDR3 has 15 amino acids. Germline V gene sequence: CDR1 PRHDT, CDR2 FYEKMQ (reference sequence). The DNA of the CDR3 is TGTGCCAGCAGCTTGGTTGTAGCGGGAGAGTTTGAGCAGTTCTTC. Its protein product is CASSLVVAGEFEQFF.

CDR3 coding DNA: TGTGCCAGTAGTATAGAGGACACGATTAATGAAAAACTGTTTTTT. Translation gives CASSIEDTINEKLFF. V usage is TRBV19 and J usage is TRBJ1-4; perhaps TRBD1 as D (5 bases). Germline V lookup: CDR1 LNHDA, CDR2 SQIVND (reference sequence). The CDR3 extends over 15 amino acids. V gave up 0 bases and J gave up 4 bases, with 9 bases separating them. Full variable domain (missing parts from reference TRBV19 and TRBJ1-4): DGGITQSPKYLFRKEGQNVTLSCEQNLNHDAMYWYRQDPGQGLRLIYYSQIVNDFQKGDIAEGYSVSREKKESFPLTVTSAQKNPTAFYLCASSIEDTINEKLFFGSGTQLSVL.

The rearrangement links TRBV27 to TRBJ1-2; D call uncertain. Trimming left V 8 bases short and J 4 bases short, with 26 bases between. CDR3 length: 17 residues. CDR1 is MNHEY, CDR2 SMNVEV, per germline (reference sequence). The CDR3 spells CASAHTASPTGLYGYTF. The DNA for the CDR3 is TGTGCCAGCGCCCACACAGCGAGCCCTACGGGTCTCTATGGCTACACCTTC.

CDR3 sequence reads: CASSQVVNYGYTF. The CDR3 DNA sequence: TGTGCCAGCAGCCAAGTCGTCAACTATGGCTACACCTTC. The chain employs TRBV14 and TRBJ1-2; D is ambiguous. The CDR3 extends over 13 amino acids. Germline CDR1 SGHDN, CDR2 FVKESK. V lost 1 base to trimming and J lost 2 bases, with 5 bases between them.

The CDR3 DNA reads TGTGCCAGCGGGGAGGGCCGGGCAGATACGCAGTATTTT. This codes for CASGEGRADTQYF. This sequence joins TRBV6-5 and TRBJ2-3; TRBD2 matches at 7 bases. The germline V gene has CDR1 MNHEY and CDR2 SVGAGI. Losses at the gene ends were 8 bases for V and 4 bases for J; bases not matched to a gene: 6. The CDR3 sequence is 13 residues long.

This sequence joins TRBV6-4 and TRBJ2-7; D ambiguous. Germline V lookup: CDR1 MRHNA, CDR2 SNTAGT. This CDR3 is built from 12 residues. Between the trimmed V and J ends, which lost 3 bases and 3 bases, there was a span of 6 bases. CDR3 sequence (DNA): TGTGCCAGCAGTGAGCCCGTCTACGAGCAGTACTTC. This sequence encodes CASSEPVYEQYF.

This chain links TRBV13 with TRBJ2-1; D gene uncertain. Deletions cut 5 bases from V and 3 bases from J, with 17 bases between. CDR3 length equals 16 residues. Per germline, CDR1 PRHDT and CDR2 FYEKMQ (reference sequence). CDR3 region: CASSTRGGSGYNEQFF. CDR3 DNA: TGTGCCAGCAGCACGAGAGGCGGTTCGGGCTACAATGAGCAGTTCTTC.

The chain couples TRBV9 to TRBJ2-4; unclear D gene. The CDR3 is 16 amino acids. CDR1 is SGDLS, CDR2 YYNGEE, per germline. V lost 0 bases to trimming and J lost 8 bases, with 18 bases between them. Written as DNA, the CDR3 is TGTGCCAGCAGCGTAGGCACAGTCCCTCCGGCGGACATTCAGTACTTC. This codes for CASSVGTVPPADIQYF.

This clone has just a few counts. The chain is built from TRBV10-2 and TRBJ1-1; D possibly corresponds to TRBD1 (5 bases). Deletions cut 7 bases from V and 5 bases from J, with 11 bases between. Germline values: CDR1 WSHSY, CDR2 SAAADI. The CDR3 is made up of 12 amino acids. This CDR3 is CASMQGGTEAFF. CDR3 DNA: TGCGCCAGCATGCAGGGAGGAACTGAAGCTTTCTTT.

V gene TRBV29-1 combines with J gene TRBJ2-1; D is undetermined. V was pared by 7 bases and J by 5 bases, with 9 bases between. The CDR3 is made up of 11 amino acids. Per the germline V gene, CDR1 is SQVTM and CDR2 is ANQGSEA. DNA for the CDR3: TGCAGCGGCAGAATCAACAATGAGCAGTTCTTC. Its translation: CSGRINNEQFF.

The J gene is TRBJ1-2, the V gene TRBV2, with 10 bases identical to TRBD1. V dropped 6 bases and J dropped 6; count of bases not matched to a gene: 7. Germline CDR1 SNHLY, CDR2 FYNNEI. This CDR3 region has 14 residues. Written as DNA, the CDR3 is TGTGCCAGCAGAGACAGGGGGCAAGGGAATGGCTACACCTTC. Translated: CASRDRGQGNGYTF. Full variable domain (remainder filled in from reference TRBV2 and TRBJ1-2): EPEVTQTPSHQVTQMGQEVILRCVPISNHLYFYWYRQILGQKVEFLVSFYNNEISEKSEIFDDQFSVERPDGSNFTLKIRSTKLEDSAMYFCASRDRGQGNGYTFGSGTRLTVV.

The CDR3 DNA reads as TGTGCCAGCAGCCTTCCATGGCTAGCGGGAGACGGTGAGCAGTTCTTC. It specifies CASSLPWLAGDGEQFF. V is TRBV14 and J is TRBJ2-1, with 10 bases aligning to TRBD2. CDR1 SGHDN and CDR2 FVKESK come from the germline V gene. The V gene end was trimmed by 4 bases and the J gene end by 9 bases; junction bases not matched to a gene: 12. This CDR3 region has 16 residues.

This chain connects TRBV13 to TRBJ1-1; TRBD1 aligns across 8 bases. This CDR3 spans 14 amino acids. Germline V gene lookup returns CDR1 PRHDT and CDR2 FYEKMQ (reference sequence). The V and J ends lost 4 bases and 3 bases, in that order; junction bases with no gene match: 4. In DNA, the CDR3 is TGTGCCAGCAGCTCGGACAGGGAGGACACTGAAGCTTTCTTT. Translated, it gives CASSSDREDTEAFF.

Concerning this clone itself: Within the sample, other DNA sequences also encode this same CDR3. The chain carries TRBV6-5 and TRBJ2-7; 8 bases are a match to TRBD2. Per germline, CDR1 MNHEY and CDR2 SVGAGI. The CDR3 covers 15 residues. V shed 0 bases and J 1 base; nucleotides not matched to a gene: 2. The CDR3 coding sequence is TGTGCCAGCAGTTACTCTCCTAGCGGGTCCTACGAGCAGTACTTC. Translated: CASSYSPSGSYEQYF.

The chain employs TRBV6-5 and TRBJ2-1; unclear D gene. In germline, CDR1 is MNHEY, CDR2 SVGAGI. The CDR3 length is 13 residues. The V end was cut by 0 bases, the J end by 10 bases, with 10 bases between. The CDR3 DNA follows: TGTGCCAGCAGTTACTCGGTAACCCTGGAGCAGTTCTTC. Protein sequence: CASSYSVTLEQFF.

This chain links TRBV29-1 with TRBJ1-3; D uncertain. Germline values: CDR1 SQVTM, CDR2 ANQGSEA. Trimming shortened V by 0 bases and J by 0 bases, and 12 bases separated the two germline ends. This CDR3 comprises 16 residues. CDR3 residues: CSVEEIGPSSGNTIYF. As DNA, the CDR3 is TGCAGCGTTGAAGAAATAGGACCGAGCTCTGGAAACACCATATATTTT.

This chain links TRBV9 with TRBJ2-2, with 11 bases lining up with TRBD2. Germline CDR1 is SGDLS and CDR2 is YYNGEE. V lost 1 base to trimming and J lost 8 bases; unmatched junction nucleotides: 4. This CDR3 region has 15 residues. CDR3 in amino acids: CASSVTSGRGGELFF. The CDR3 region has the DNA TGTGCCAGCAGCGTAACTAGCGGGAGAGGAGGGGAGCTGTTTTTT. Together with reference TRBV9 and TRBJ2-2, the CDR3 gives the full variable domain: DSGVTQTPKHLITATGQRVTLRCSPRSGDLSVYWYQQSLDQGLQFLIQYYNGEERAKGNILERFSAQQFPDLHSELNLSSLELGDSALYFCASSVTSGRGGELFFGEGSRLTVL.

This clone was seen just once. The chain employs TRBV19 and TRBJ2-3, with no clear D. The CDR3 spans 12 residues. Trimming removed 1 base from V and 8 bases from J, with 7 bases in between. Germline-derived CDR1 and CDR2 are LNHDA and SQIVND (reference sequence). CDR3 DNA sequence: TGTGCCAGTAGTATAGGGGGAAGTACGCAGTATTTT. It yields the protein CASSIGGSTQYF.

The table lists this clone with a count of one. The chain couples TRBV10-2 to TRBJ1-5; 7 positions match TRBD1. Germline CDR1 WSHSY, CDR2 SAAADI. V lost 5 bases and J lost 6; bases outside the gene matches: 7. The CDR3 sequence is 14 residues long. For the CDR3, the DNA is TGCGCCAGCAGTTCTCAGGGGGGTGGTCAGCCCCAGCATTTT. Its translation is CASSSQGGGQPQHF.

V and J are TRBV5-4 and TRBJ1-1; D gene uncertain. This CDR3 region has 13 residues. Per germline, CDR1 SGHNT and CDR2 YYREEE (reference sequence). V was clipped by 5 bases and J by 4 bases, with 12 bases between them. Here the CDR3 reads CASRPTLSTEAFF. The CDR3 bases are TGTGCCAGCAGACCCACCTTGAGCACTGAAGCTTTCTTT.